Shown below are 14 T cell receptor beta chains from a single sample sequenced in a study of OX40 agonist ivuxolimab in advanced cancers. The table came from immunoSEQ multiplex PCR; TCRdb's copy has only in-frame clones and leaves some out. The sample lists approximately 49,000 clones; around 85% were seen once. The sequenced sample was CD4+ or CD8+ T cells sorted from blood, obtained in a trial of the OX40 agonist ivuxolimab. These receptors originate from an adult with an advanced solid tumor such as melanoma, head and neck, liver or kidney cancer.

This clone was found once. CDR3 loop: CSVEPIGYTF. CDR3 nucleotide sequence: TGCAGCGTTGAACCTATTGGCTACACCTTC. The chain recombines TRBV29-1 with TRBJ1-2; D gene ambiguous. The V end lost 2 bases, the J end lost 7 bases, and 5 bases lay between the germline ends. The CDR3 has 10 amino acids. Germline CDR1 is SQVTM and CDR2 is ANQGSEA.

The rearrangement links TRBV4-3 to TRBJ2-7, with 7 bases matching TRBD2. V lost 2 bases, J lost 3 bases, and 13 bases stayed unmatched. Germline V gene data show CDR1 as LGHNA and CDR2 as YSLEER. This CDR3 region has 17 residues. The CDR3 reads CASSQRGGAGGVYEQYF. The CDR3 DNA reads TGCGCCAGCAGCCAAAGGGGAGGGGCTGGCGGGGTCTACGAGCAGTACTTC.

The J gene is TRBJ1-2, the V gene TRBV11-2; tentatively, D is TRBD1 (5 bases). This CDR3 has 14 amino acids. V was trimmed by 0 bases and J by 8 bases, leaving 13 bases between them. Germline values: CDR1 SGHAT, CDR2 FQNNGV. The CDR3 sequence is CASSLDPGTRGYTF. The CDR3 coding sequence is TGTGCCAGCAGCTTAGATCCGGGGACGCGCGGCTACACCTTC.

CDR3 protein: CAWGQIHEQYF. The CDR3 nucleotides read TGTGCCTGGGGACAAATCCACGAGCAGTACTTC. V is TRBV30 and J is TRBJ2-7; D perhaps matches TRBD1 (5 bases). Deletions cut 5 bases from V and 5 bases from J, with 10 bases between. Germline CDR1 GTSNPN, CDR2 SVGIG (reference sequence). There are 11 residues in the CDR3. The full variable domain, completed using reference TRBV30 and TRBJ2-7, is SQTIHQWPATLVQPVGSPLSLECTVEGTSNPNLYWYRQAAGRGLQLLFYSVGIGQISSEVPQNLSASRPQDRQFILSSKKLLLSDSGFYLCAWGQIHEQYFGPGTRLTVT.

V usage is TRBV11-3 and J usage is TRBJ2-1; 8 bases map to TRBD2. Germline values: CDR1 SGHNT, CDR2 YENEEA. V lost 3 bases, J lost 3 bases, and 4 bases stayed unmatched. There are 15 residues in the CDR3. CDR3 sequence (DNA): TGTGCCAGCAGCTTCGGGGGGGAGAACTACAATGAGCAGTTCTTC. Its translation: CASSFGGENYNEQFF.

In its sample, this clone was seen a few times. This chain links TRBV2 with TRBJ1-5, with D possibly matching TRBD1 (6 bases). V shed 1 base and J shed 9 bases, with 16 bases lying between them. Per the germline V gene, CDR1 is SNHLY and CDR2 is FYNNEI. The CDR3 length is 15 residues. CDR3 residues: CASSEGTGAPRPQHF. The CDR3 nucleotides read TGTGCCAGCAGTGAAGGGACGGGGGCCCCCCGGCCCCAGCATTTT.

The rearrangement links TRBV6-6 to TRBJ2-7, with D possibly matching TRBD2 (5 bases). The ends were cut back, 2 bases at V and 0 bases at J, with 14 bases in the middle. The CDR3 has 16 residues. The germline V gene encodes CDR1 MNHNY and CDR2 SVGAGI (reference sequence). The CDR3 DNA reads TGTGCCAGCAGTTACCCCGGCGCCGGAGGCTCCTACGAGCAGTACTTC. Residues: CASSYPGAGGSYEQYF.

The chain is built from TRBV28 and TRBJ2-2; D may be TRBD2 (5 bases). The CDR3 totals 13 residues. V was cut by 8 bases and J by 4 bases, with 11 bases left in between. The germline gives CDR1 MDHEN, CDR2 SYDVKM. The CDR3 sequence is CASADGVTGELFF. The CDR3 coding sequence is TGTGCCAGCGCCGACGGGGTCACCGGGGAGCTGTTTTTT.

V and J are TRBV9 and TRBJ2-2; 8 bases map to TRBD2. This CDR3 contains 15 residues. V lost 0 bases to trimming and J lost 4 bases; unmatched junction nucleotides: 2. CDR1 is SGDLS and CDR2 is YYNGEE in the germline V gene. The CDR3 spells CASSVEAGATGELFF. The CDR3 DNA reads as TGTGCCAGCAGCGTAGAAGCGGGAGCCACCGGGGAGCTGTTTTTT.

Concerning this clone itself: Other nucleotide sequences from this sample produce the same CDR3. The chain uses TRBV4-3 and TRBJ2-3, with 7 bases that match TRBD2. Trimming took 3 bases from V and 0 from J; bases not matched to a gene: 0. Germline V gene sequence: CDR1 LGHNA, CDR2 YSLEER. This CDR3 is 14 amino acids long. The CDR3 DNA is TGCGCCAGCAGCCAGGGACTAAGCACAGATACGCAGTATTTT. This gives the protein CASSQGLSTDTQYF.

V is TRBV6-1 and J is TRBJ1-5; D is perhaps TRBD1 (6 bases). Trimming left V 3 bases short and J 4 bases short, with 13 bases between. Germline V CDR1 and CDR2: MNHNS, SASEGT. The CDR3 is 15 amino acids. The CDR3, as DNA: TGTGCCAGCAGTGAGTTGGGGGCTACAAATCAGCCCCAGCATTTT. It yields the protein CASSELGATNQPQHF.

This chain connects TRBV19 to TRBJ2-7, with TRBD2 matching 10 bases. The ends lost 7 bases at V and 2 bases at J; junction bases unmatched: 8. The CDR3 covers 15 residues. Germline lookup yields CDR1 LNHDA and CDR2 SQIVND (reference sequence). The CDR3 DNA reads TGTGCCAGTACCCCGAGCGGGAGGGCCCCCTACGAGCAGTACTTC. Its protein product is CASTPSGRAPYEQYF.

The rearrangement joins TRBV5-6 to TRBJ2-7; 7 bases line up with TRBD2. Germline V gives CDR1 SGHDT, CDR2 YYEEEE. The J segment lost 4 bases and the V segment lost 2 bases, leaving 9 bases of the junction unmatched. The CDR3 contains 15 residues. The CDR3 DNA follows: TGTGCCAGCAGCTTCGGGGCGGGGGTAGGATACGAGCAGTACTTC. It codes for CASSFGAGVGYEQYF. Full variable domain (outside the CDR3, taken from reference TRBV5-6 and TRBJ2-7): DAGVTQSPTHLIKTRGQQVTLRCSPKSGHDTVSWYQQALGQGPQFIFQYYEEEERQRGNFPDRFSGHQFPNYSSELNVNALLLGDSALYLCASSFGAGVGYEQYFGPGTRLTVT.

The J gene is TRBJ1-1, the V gene TRBV6-4; possible D gene TRBD1, 6 bases. V shed 4 bases and J shed 5 bases, with 20 bases lying between them. Germline V gene sequence: CDR1 MRHNA, CDR2 SNTAGT. CDR3 length equals 16 residues. CDR3 protein: CASSGRVWGARTEAFF. CDR3 in DNA: TGTGCCAGCAGTGGCCGGGTTTGGGGGGCCAGGACTGAAGCTTTCTTT.